This T cell receptor beta chain emerged from a study of CD8 T cells in Susac syndrome. The germline V gene has CDR1 DFQATT and CDR2 SNEGSKA (reference sequence). This CDR3 contains 13 residues. cDNA came from about 0.46 to 1 ug RNA primed by random hexamers. Using its own MiXCR run on the immunoSEQ multiplex PCR reads, TCRdb lists one record per CDR3 protein. The sample has approximately 120,000 distinct CDR3 sequences; approximately 93% are singletons. This sequence originates from a human donor with multiple sclerosis. The gene calls are TRBV20-1 and TRBJ1-6, with D possibly being TRBD1 (6 bases). The specimen sequenced was CD8+ T cells from PBMCs. The CDR3 sequence is CSRGRGAGSPLHF. The CDR3 DNA reads TGCAGCAGAGGGCGGGGGGCCGGCTCACCCCTCCACTTT.